Below, one T cell receptor beta chain is given with its context. Antigen: not known. It was with 60 Vbeta and 13 Jbeta primers that the PCR ran. The repertoire was sequenced with immunoSEQ multiplex PCR; TCRdb's copy has only in-frame clones and lacks some. The repertoire includes about 98,000 clones, 80% to 90% of them detected once, and about 1.5% sits in the top ten. This sample stems from a study of cytomegalovirus exposure and HLA in healthy donors. Study-level background: HLA-typed donors were the source of approximately 80 million unique TCRs, which an early data release held.

Broader study findings: Because they were indistinguishable, some V segments, including TRBV6-2 and TRBV6-3, were excluded. A later analysis revealed that TCR association rates differed between HLA loci, peaking at DRB1 and bottoming out at HLA-C. Researchers catalogued approximately 170 TCR beta chains as cytomegalovirus-associated.

The CDR3 totals 13 residues. V lost 3 bases and J lost 4, with 6 bases in between. Germline assignment: CDR1 SGHAT and CDR2 FQNNGV. The V and J genes are TRBV11-2 and TRBJ1-4, with unresolved D. The sample taken for sequencing was PBMCs. The clonotype comes from a man aged 35 to 55 in good health and CMV-seronegative. DNA for the CDR3: TGTGCCAGCAGCTTGCGGGGTAATGAAAAACTGTTTTTT. Its translation is CASSLRGNEKLFF.